This T cell receptor beta chain was documented in a study of T cells in Graves' hyperthyroidism and ophthalmopathy. Researchers took RNA transcripts and amplified the TCR beta CDR3 regions from them. The study used the HTBI primer set for a first-round RT-PCR of the TCR CDR3. TCRdb processed the multiplex PCR reads anew with MiXCR; each CDR3 protein has one entry. Counted here are about 640,000 distinct CDR3 sequences, around 20% occurring once; the ten biggest clones make up over 30%. Many counts were recorded for this clonotype. The V and J ends lost 8 bases and 9 bases, in that order; junction bases with no gene match: 12. CDR1 and CDR2 from the germline V gene are SGHTA and FQGNSA. The CDR3 consists of 16 residues.

The material sequenced was blood. This sequence joins TRBV7-2 and TRBJ2-1, with TRBD2 identical over 14 bases. The receptor comes from a man younger than 45 with Graves' ophthalmopathy. As DNA, the CDR3 is TGTGCCAGCTTAACTCAGGGGGGACTAGCGGGAGTTGAGCAGTTCTTC. It translates to CASLTQGGLAGVEQFF.